One and the same sample provided the 14 T cell receptor beta chains below, sequenced in a study of cytomegalovirus exposure and HLA in healthy donors. With 60 Vbeta and 13 Jbeta primers, the PCR was carried out. Clones were read by immunoSEQ multiplex PCR, and TCRdb kept only the in-frame ones, dropping some. This table holds roughly 190,000 clones, approximately 67% found once. The sequenced material came from PBMCs. These receptors all come from a man aged 40-50 years in good health and CMV-seronegative.

The chain has TRBV13 and TRBJ2-1; the match to TRBD2 covers 11 bases. Per the germline V gene, CDR1 is PRHDT and CDR2 is FYEKMQ (reference sequence). V trimming: 4 bases; J trimming: 5 bases; junction bases outside the gene matches: 10. The CDR3 spans 17 residues. The CDR3 sequence is CASSSLILAGGNNEQFF. The CDR3 DNA follows: TGTGCCAGCAGCTCCCTGATCCTAGCGGGGGGTAACAATGAGCAGTTCTTC. The full variable domain, rest sourced from reference TRBV13 and TRBJ2-1, is AAGVIQSPRHLIKEKRETATLKCYPIPRHDTVYWYQQGPGQDPQFLISFYEKMQSDKGSIPDRFSAQQFSDYHSELNMSSLELGDSALYFCASSSLILAGGNNEQFFGPGTRLTVL.

The J gene is TRBJ2-7, the V gene TRBV18; 8 positions agree with TRBD2. CDR3 size: 15 residues. Losses at the gene ends were 6 bases for V and 2 bases for J; bases not matched to a gene: 9. Per the germline V gene, CDR1 is KGHSH and CDR2 is LQKENI. The CDR3 region is CASSASIAGTYEQYF. CDR3 in DNA: TGTGCCAGCTCCGCTTCAATAGCGGGGACCTACGAGCAGTACTTC.

This chain connects TRBV18 to TRBJ2-7; maybe TRBD1 (6 bases). The ends were cut back, 6 bases at V and 1 base at J, with 10 bases in the middle. The germline CDR1 and CDR2 sequences are KGHSH and LQKENI. This CDR3 region has 13 residues. DNA for the CDR3: TGTGCCAGCTCTGGACAGAATTCCTACGAGCAGTACTTC. As protein: CASSGQNSYEQYF. Using reference TRBV18 and TRBJ2-7 for the parts outside the CDR3, the full variable domain is NAGVMQNPRHLVRRRGQEARLRCSPMKGHSHVYWYRQLPEEGLKFMVYLQKENIIDESGMPKERFSAEFPKEGPSILRIQQVVRGDSAAYFCASSGQNSYEQYFGPGTRLTVT.

The rearrangement uses TRBV11-2 and TRBJ1-6, with 9 bases fitting TRBD1. CDR3 length equals 12 residues. With V trimmed by 5 bases and J by 14 bases, 4 bases remained unmatched. The germline V gene has CDR1 SGHAT and CDR2 FQNNGV. The CDR3 bases are TGTGCCAGCAGCCCGGGGACAGGGACCCTCCACTTT. Translating it yields CASSPGTGTLHF.

This chain connects TRBV28 to TRBJ2-7; D might be TRBD2 (5 bases). The CDR3 runs 13 residues. The germline V gene encodes CDR1 MDHEN and CDR2 SYDVKM. Trimming shortened V by 2 bases and J by 7 bases, and 12 bases separated the two germline ends. The CDR3 here is CASSLPREGEQYF. Here the CDR3 DNA reads TGTGCCAGCAGTTTACCGAGGGAAGGGGAGCAGTACTTC.

The chain couples TRBV7-9 to TRBJ2-7; a possible D gene is TRBD2 (5 bases). The germline V gene has CDR1 SEHNR and CDR2 FQNEAQ (reference sequence). The CDR3 has 16 amino acids. Trimming removed 1 base at V and 2 bases at J, with 15 bases between. CDR3 bases: TGTGCCAGCAGCTTAGGCCTTGAACGGGATGCCTACGAGCAGTACTTC. Translated, it gives CASSLGLERDAYEQYF.

The chain is built from TRBV27 and TRBJ1-2; 7 bases align to TRBD1. V trimming: 3 bases; J trimming: 7 bases; junction bases outside the gene matches: 8. This CDR3 is built from 14 residues. Germline CDR1 is MNHEY and CDR2 is SMNVEV (reference sequence). The CDR3 DNA reads TGTGCCAGCAGTTTCCGGGACAGTGGCCGTGGCTACACCTTC. This sequence encodes CASSFRDSGRGYTF.

This chain joins TRBV9 and TRBJ2-5, with 7 positions matching TRBD2. J lost 4 bases, V lost 1 base, and 16 bases had no gene match. Per the germline V gene, CDR1 is SGDLS and CDR2 is YYNGEE. This CDR3 has 18 amino acids. The CDR3 spells CASSVFGISAGVLETQYF. The CDR3 nucleotides read TGTGCCAGCAGCGTATTTGGTATTTCGGCGGGAGTCTTAGAGACCCAGTACTTC.

This chain connects TRBV10-2 to TRBJ2-4; no reliable D call. Trimming stripped 2 bases from V and 3 bases from J, with 23 bases between. The CDR3 extends over 19 amino acids. Germline values: CDR1 WSHSY, CDR2 SAAADI. The CDR3 region is CASSEPPLQRVVGKNIQYF. The CDR3 DNA reads as TGCGCCAGCAGTGAGCCCCCCCTCCAACGGGTCGTAGGCAAAAACATTCAGTACTTC.

The chain has TRBV2 and TRBJ2-1; TRBD1 matches at 10 bases. The ends lost 4 bases at V and 8 bases at J; junction bases unmatched: 8. This CDR3 region has 15 residues. CDR1 is SNHLY and CDR2 is FYNNEI in the germline V gene. CDR3 sequence: CASSGSDRGLDEQFF. CDR3 DNA sequence: TGTGCCAGCAGTGGGTCGGACAGGGGGTTGGATGAGCAGTTCTTC.

The CDR3 DNA is TGTGCCAGCACCCCGGCGGGGGTTGGCAATCAGCCCCAGCATTTT. This encodes CASTPAGVGNQPQHF. This chain joins TRBV6-5 and TRBJ1-5, with D tentatively TRBD1 (5 bases). V lost 7 bases, J lost 2 bases, and 15 bases lay in between. The CDR3 sequence is 15 residues long. The V gene's germline CDR1 is MNHEY and CDR2 SVGAGI.

The V and J genes are TRBV5-4 and TRBJ2-7, with TRBD2 as a possible D gene (6 bases). This CDR3 is 12 amino acids long. Germline assignment: CDR1 SGHNT and CDR2 YYREEE (reference sequence). The V gene lost 4 bases and the J gene lost 5 bases, with 10 bases spanning the gap. The CDR3 region has the DNA TGTGCCAGCAGCCCGCCGGGGGACGAGCAGTACTTC. Its protein product is CASSPPGDEQYF.

The genes are TRBV15 and TRBJ2-7; 7 nucleotides match TRBD1. The CDR3 sequence is 14 residues long. Germline values: CDR1 LNHNV, CDR2 YYDKDF (reference sequence). The J segment lost 2 bases and the V segment lost 4 bases, leaving 5 bases of the junction unmatched. The CDR3 region has the DNA TGTGCCACCAGCACTCGGACAGGACCCTACGAGCAGTACTTC. Encoded protein: CATSTRTGPYEQYF.

This chain connects TRBV5-1 to TRBJ2-7, with D possibly being TRBD2 (6 bases). This CDR3 region has 15 residues. Trimming cost V 0 bases and J 6 bases, with 16 bases left between them. In germline, CDR1 is SGHRS, CDR2 YFSETQ. The CDR3 loop is CASSLGAGGEVEQYF. The CDR3 DNA sequence: TGCGCCAGCAGCTTGGGAGCGGGTGGGGAAGTCGAGCAGTACTTC.